The rows below give T cell receptor beta chains drawn from one sample of a study of identical twins. TCRdb redid the calling of the 5' RACE reads with MiXCR, one entry per CDR3 protein. The sample holds about 1.7 million distinct CDR3 sequences, less than 35% seen once. The sequencing input was cord blood. Receptors originate from a newborn girl in good health. Both conserved end residues are part of each CDR3. The order of the fields is D gene, J gene, clone size, V gene, CDR3 DNA, CDR3 protein. The D gene is left open where the match is weak. Clone size is stated in some rows and not others, as once, few, many or a class when expanded.

d_call: NA
j_call: TRBJ2-2
clone_size: few
v_call: TRBV24-1
cdr3_nt: TGTGCCACCAGTGATTTGGGACACGCGAACACCGGGGAGCTGTTTTTT
cdr3_aa: CATSDLGHANTGELFF

d_call: NA
j_call: TRBJ2-3
clone_size: few
v_call: TRBV7-2
cdr3_nt: TGTGCCAGCAGAGGGCCGGGACTCCCCCCAACATCGGATACGCAGTATTTT
cdr3_aa: CASRGPGLPPTSDTQYF

d_call: NA
j_call: TRBJ2-7
clone_size: NA
v_call: TRBV12-3/TRBV12-4
cdr3_nt: TGTGCCAGCAGTTTAGTGGGTGTAAGGGGGCAGTACTTC
cdr3_aa: CASSLVGVRGQYF

d_call: NA
j_call: TRBJ1-2
clone_size: NA
v_call: TRBV19
cdr3_nt: TGTGCCAGTAGTATACCCAGGGTCGAATTGGCTGGCTGCACCTTC
cdr3_aa: CASSIPRVELAGCTF

d_call: NA
j_call: TRBJ2-1
clone_size: NA
v_call: TRBV12-3/TRBV12-4
cdr3_nt: TGTGCCAGCAGTTGGCGGCCCCGGGTTGAGCAGTTCTTC
cdr3_aa: CASSWRPRVEQFF

d_call: NA
j_call: TRBJ2-7
clone_size: NA
v_call: TRBV6-2/TRBV6-3
cdr3_nt: TGTGCCAGCAGTTCCCTCGGGGCCGGGAGCGGGTACGAGCAGTACTTC
cdr3_aa: CASSSLGAGSGYEQYF

d_call: TRBD1
j_call: TRBJ2-5
clone_size: NA
v_call: TRBV5-6
cdr3_nt: TGTGCCAGCAGCTTCAGTACGATACAGGGGCACTGGGAGACCCAGTACTTC
cdr3_aa: CASSFSTIQGHWETQYF

d_call: TRBD1
j_call: TRBJ1-4
clone_size: many
v_call: TRBV27
cdr3_nt: TGTGCCAGCACCCCCGGGACAGGGAATGAAAAACTGTTTTTT
cdr3_aa: CASTPGTGNEKLFF

d_call: TRBD1
j_call: TRBJ2-5
clone_size: few
v_call: TRBV7-2
cdr3_nt: TGTGCCAGCAGCTTAGAACTCCGACAGGGGGCGTTTGAGCAGTACTTC
cdr3_aa: CASSLELRQGAFEQYF

d_call: TRBD1
j_call: TRBJ1-4
clone_size: few
v_call: TRBV20-1
cdr3_nt: TGCAGTGCTAGCCCAGGGGGCACTAATGAAAAACTGTTTTTT
cdr3_aa: CSASPGGTNEKLFF

d_call: NA
j_call: TRBJ2-5
clone_size: NA
v_call: TRBV27
cdr3_nt: TGTGCCAGCAGTACCCTTAGGGGGAGGATTATTGCGCAGTACTTC
cdr3_aa: CASSTLRGRIIAQYF